The sequence of this T cell receptor (beta chain) was determined in a study of blood T cells in healthy people across ages. Ten milliliters of peripheral blood were drawn from each donor. Study-wide results and limits: Lack of knowledge of donor CMV status possibly confounded expanded clonotype changes. The percentage of naive T cells correlated strongly with TCR beta diversity.

The CDR3 runs 14 residues. A second PCR, run for roughly 6 to 11 cycles, used a sample-barcoded 5' primer plus a J-beta primer mix. Through a template-switch adaptor with 12 random nucleotides, each cDNA molecule received a tag. TCRdb re-derived calls from the 5' RACE reads in MiXCR, one entry per CDR3 protein. The table lists approximately 810,000 distinct CDR3 sequences, under 40% of them singletons, with 10% to 15% in the top ten. As to this clonotype: Its antigen is undetermined. A much bigger clone sits one base away, suggesting this may be a read error.

The TCR comes from a man younger than 35 in good health. Sequences were obtained from blood. The V gene is TRBV12-3 or TRBV12-4, the J gene TRBJ2-3; perhaps TRBD2 as D (5 bases). As DNA, the CDR3 is TGTGCCAGCAGTCCGGACTCAAGCACAGATACGGAGTATTTT. This gives the protein CASSPDSSTDTEYF.